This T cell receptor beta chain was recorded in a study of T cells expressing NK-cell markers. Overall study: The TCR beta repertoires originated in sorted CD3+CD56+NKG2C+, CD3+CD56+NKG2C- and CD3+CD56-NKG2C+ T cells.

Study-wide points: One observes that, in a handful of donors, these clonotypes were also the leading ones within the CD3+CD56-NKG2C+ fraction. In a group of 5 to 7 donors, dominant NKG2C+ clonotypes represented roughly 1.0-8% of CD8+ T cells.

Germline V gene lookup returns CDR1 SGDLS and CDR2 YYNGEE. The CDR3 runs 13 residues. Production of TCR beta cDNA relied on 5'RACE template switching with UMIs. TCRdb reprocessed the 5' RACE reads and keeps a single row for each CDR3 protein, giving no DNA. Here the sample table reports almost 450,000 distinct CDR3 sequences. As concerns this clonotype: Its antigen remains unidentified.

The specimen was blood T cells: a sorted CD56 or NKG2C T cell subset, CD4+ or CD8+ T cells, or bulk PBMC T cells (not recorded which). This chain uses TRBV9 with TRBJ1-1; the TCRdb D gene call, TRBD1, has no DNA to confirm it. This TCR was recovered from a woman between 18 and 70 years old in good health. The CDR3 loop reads CASPVGANTEAFF.